The entry below gives a single T cell receptor (beta chain) sequence along with its context. Authors' analysis steps: Scientists estimated how many nucleated cells there were by amplifying reference gene primers. The assay was immunoSEQ multiplex PCR, and TCRdb's table has in-frame clones only and misses some. V and J calls plus clone size are reproduced from that table; the DNA served to infer D and trimming. The sample has roughly 410,000 clones, more than 70% seen once. This sample is drawn from a study of blood T cell repertoires in COVID-19. Study background: Some COVID-19 samples were acute and others convalescent; all came from the United States, Italy and Spain. From T cells, B-cell-depleted T cells, or PBMCs came the material, which was cDNA or gDNA.

Germline CDR1 and CDR2: SGHAT and FQNNGV. V was trimmed by 1 base and J by 3 bases, leaving 10 bases between them. There are 14 residues in the CDR3. The gene calls are TRBV11-2 and TRBJ2-7; D is possibly TRBD2 (6 bases). The TCR sequence derives from a middle-aged man with acute or convalescent COVID-19. Sample: peripheral blood. CDR3 bases: TGTGCCAGCAGCTTAGCGGGAGTCGTCTACGAGCAGTACTTC. Translated: CASSLAGVVYEQYF.